The text below deals with one TCR beta chain. The target of this receptor is not known. No base-level quality is on record; no much larger clone is a single base apart. The cohort comprised under 700 healthy bone marrow donors. At the time of sampling, every cohort member was nominally healthy, though immune exposures that went unrecorded were likely present. The donor was CMV seronegative and was included in the group of 352 seronegative cohort members. A peripheral blood sample was collected from each donor, and TCR beta sequencing was performed on peripheral blood mononuclear cells. Genomic DNA extraction from the blood cell samples was performed with the Qiagen DNeasy Blood Extraction Kit. The data belong to a study of cytomegalovirus exposure and HLA in healthy donors (dated by TCRdb to the late 2010s). About the study as a whole: An earlier analysis of roughly 500 of the donors reported 250 to 300 Gb of sequence data and around 110 million unique TCR beta sequences from 150 million to 200 million T cells. Typing coverage varied by locus: roughly 620-640 donors for A, B, C, DRB1 and DQB1; approximately 520 for DQA1; some 610 for DPA1; 400 to 480 for DPB1. Genome-wide SNP genotypes for about 65% of the roughly 670 donors were used in a later genetic analysis, which treated that subset as a discovery cohort. In addition to the first cohort of roughly 670 subjects, a separate validation cohort of under 150 different subjects was used. Of the 398 genotyped donors, over 65% fell in the genetic ancestry cluster associated with self-reported Caucasian donors. An early release covering around 630 HLA-typed donors comprised approximately 300 gigabases of sequencing data and some 79 million unique TCR sequences. The study aimed to test whether cataloging public T cell receptors could reveal signatures of past pathogen exposure. The study combined high-throughput TCR immunosequencing, statistical association of individual TCRs with disease status, and machine learning to predict cytomegalovirus infection status. Donor age, sex, ethnicity and CMV serostatus were compiled together with the repertoire data. Every repertoire in the discovery cohort had been generated on one and the same sequencing platform. To study patterns of TCR occurrence, a later analysis re-analyzed previously published TCR beta repertoires from around 700 donors and added high-resolution HLA genotyping. Rather than using new phenotypic data, the later analysis identified candidate immune exposures from TCR beta sequences and from how often those sequences occurred across donors. On average, roughly 250,000 unique TCR beta nucleotide sequences were sequenced per donor among about 400 genotyped donors of the cohort, with roughly 20% of those sequences being non-productive. The T cell repertoires of some 700 subjects were profiled by immunosequencing and related to cytomegalovirus serostatus. Both class I and class II loci were covered by HLA typing, at four-digit resolution. An earlier analysis of around 640 of the donors used high-throughput TCR beta sequencing to judge whether each TCR beta V gene segment behaved as functional or pseudogenic. Four to six DR-DQ haplotypes were handled as single units for association and clustering, since linkage in the cohort was strong.

The library was made by the immunoSEQ multiplex PCR assay. For the multiplex PCR, a mixture combining 60 forward primers for TCR Vbeta segments and 13 reverse primers for TCR Jbeta segments was used. The CDR3 region of rearranged TCR beta genes was amplified from genomic DNA by a multiplex PCR assay. On the Illumina HiSeq System, the amplified TCR beta libraries were sequenced as 87-base-pair reads. As for the authors' bioinformatics: In a later analysis, tens of millions of unique TCR beta chains were counted across the roughly 610 repertoires, and roughly 11 million of these chains were shared by at least two donors. A nearest-neighbor algorithm error-corrected the raw reads and collapsed the reads into unique sequences, merging closely related sequences to remove PCR and sequencing errors. V, D and J gene segments were assigned by aligning CDR3 sequences to IMGT reference sequences. For a sequence to be retained, a match of at least six nucleotides was required to both a V gene segment and a J gene segment. Rearrangements were classified as productive when the CDR3 lacked stop codons and remained in frame with V and J, and all other rearrangements were classified as non-productive. Following IMGT convention, CDR3 was defined as the stretch from the second conserved V-encoded cysteine up to the conserved J-encoded phenylalanine. Sequences without an unambiguous match to a single V gene segment were excluded from the earlier analysis of almost 600 of the donors. An earlier analysis of 587 of the donors classified V segments as functional when productive rearrangements were above 56.7% and as segregating when the standard deviation between donors was above 5%. A statistical classification framework was developed to diagnose cytomegalovirus status using the catalog of TCR beta chain sequences. In a later analysis, V and J genes were assigned by comparing TCR nucleotide sequences against IMGT/GENE-DB human TR gene sequences. In a later analysis, CDR3 sequences and most-parsimonious VDJ recombination scenarios were assigned using the TCRdist pipeline. In a later analysis, each TCR beta chain was defined by its CDR3 amino acid sequence together with its V-gene family, and reads without a unique V-gene family were excluded. In a later analysis, around 600 highly shared, low-generation-probability nucleotide sequences were removed to address suspected cross-contamination and a sequencing artifact. In a later analysis, a clonal expansion index was calculated for each public chain from normalized within-repertoire ranks of inferred template counts. In a later analysis, generation probabilities were computed using a VDJ recombination model fitted to out-of-frame rearrangements, and the results were checked against IGoR. In a later analysis, TCR-TCR, TCR-HLA and TCR-CMV co-occurrence was scored with hypergeometric tests, and a repertoire-size bias correction was applied to TCR pairs. To estimate false discovery rates, a later analysis permuted the HLA or CMV assignments 20 times. In a later analysis, co-occurring TCRs were grouped using DBSCAN, and TCRdist sequence similarity was added for clustering within HLA-allele-positive subsets. Repertoires with fewer than 30,000 or more than 120,000 public chains were left out of co-occurrence clustering, as were about 5 repertoires with anomalous nucleotide sharing. TCRdb took over this immuneACCESS table, retaining in-frame rearrangements with V and J assigned. Such tables are incomplete; in checked studies, under half of the missing clones stem from an unresolved V gene, and the remainder is unexplained. V and J calls and clone size are those listed in that table; D and trimming were worked out from the DNA. Counted in this sample were more than 85,000 clones; approximately 80% of them appeared once. The ten most abundant clones make up under 1.5% of the sample.

The study at large found these results: V-gene and J-gene trimming of TCR beta chains was associated with a missense DCLRE1C variant in a later genetic analysis, and the association was replicated in an independent cohort. In the study, about 150 TCR beta chains were listed as associated with cytomegalovirus. Sequencing depth was assumed to be roughly uniform across donors in the presence/absence analyses, though that assumption may not hold. Three of the identified cytomegalovirus-associated TCR beta chains were confirmed in vitro to be specific for cytomegalovirus antigens. A further reported finding was that TCR beta sequences accurately predicted the HLA-A and HLA-B alleles for most subjects in the first cohort. It was suggested by the authors that the approach could potentially be generalized to other disease states and immunological phenotypes. The only immune exposure information available for the cohort was CMV serostatus. A later analysis found that HLA-associated TCR beta chains were more clonally expanded and had lower generation probabilities than equally common non-associated chains. Seventeen rarely observed V segments, including chromosome 9 orphons, were excluded from the earlier analysis of approximately 600 of the donors because counts were too low. In a later analysis, TCR association rates were found to vary across HLA loci, with the most associated TCRs seen for DRB1 alleles and the fewest for HLA-C alleles. When HLA alleles, especially DR and DQ, strongly co-occurred, TCR associations were difficult to assign to individual alleles. In a later analysis, 16,951 TCR beta sequences were associated with specific HLA alleles at a false discovery rate of 0.05. Most TCR sequences were observed very rarely across donors, whereas some public TCRs were present in many individuals. In a later analysis, several top co-occurrence clusters were reported to appear linked to parvovirus B19, influenza, CMV and Epstein-Barr virus. Because the 87-base-pair reads could not distinguish some IMGT-functional V segments, including TRBV6-2 and TRBV6-3, those segments were excluded. The classifier was reported to diagnose cytomegalovirus status with high specificity and sensitivity in both the original cohort and the validation cohort. Only TCR beta chains were sequenced in this cohort, and the absence of alpha or paired-chain data limited detectable features. Linkage disequilibrium might explain the correlated functional status among segregating V segments, but an unknown experimental factor could not be ruled out. Compared with the roughly 670-donor mean, donors in an Asian-associated ancestry cluster had fewer N-insertions in productive TCRs, according to a later genetic analysis. A cluster of highly shared sequence variants was judged likely to be a technical artifact of the sequencing pipeline. HLA typing was unavailable for some donors at each locus, so association tests used only the typed subset. Broadly in line with IMGT annotations, most TCR beta V segments showed up in productive rearrangements about 90% or about 30% of the time in an earlier analysis of under 700 of the donors. According to a later analysis, most CMV-associated TCR beta chains appeared to be HLA-restricted, and the HLA associations seemed to be driven largely by CMV exposure.

CDR1 and CDR2, per the germline V gene, are MNHNS and SASEGT. Measured from the cysteine to the phenylalanine, the CDR3 is 16 residues long. Solely the CDR3 DNA is kept, with 48 bases framed from the first base. Ends trimmed: V by 4 bases, J by 4 bases; bases unmatched to a gene: 6. The specimen sequenced was PBMCs. This receptor was identified in a man under 40 in good health and CMV-seronegative. In this chain, TRBV6-1 is recombined with TRBJ2-1; 11 central bases correspond to TRBD2. The CDR3 loop reads CASSAAGTSGYNEQFF. The DNA is TGTGCCAGCAGTGCAGCCGGGACTAGCGGATACAATGAGCAGTTCTTC.